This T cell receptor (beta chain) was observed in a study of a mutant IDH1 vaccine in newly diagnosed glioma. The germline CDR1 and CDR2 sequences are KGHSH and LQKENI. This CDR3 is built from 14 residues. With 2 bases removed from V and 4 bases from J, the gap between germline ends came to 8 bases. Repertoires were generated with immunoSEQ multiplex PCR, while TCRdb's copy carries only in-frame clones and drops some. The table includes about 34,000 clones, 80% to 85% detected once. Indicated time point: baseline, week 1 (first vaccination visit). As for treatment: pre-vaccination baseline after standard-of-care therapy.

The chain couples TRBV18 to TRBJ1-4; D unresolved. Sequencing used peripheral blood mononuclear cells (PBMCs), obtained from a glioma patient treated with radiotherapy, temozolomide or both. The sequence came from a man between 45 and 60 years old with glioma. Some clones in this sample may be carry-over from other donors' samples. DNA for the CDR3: TGTGCCAGCTCACCAAGGACGAGTAATGAAAAACTGTTTTTT. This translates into CASSPRTSNEKLFF.